This T cell receptor beta chain was sequenced for a study of a mutant IDH1 vaccine in newly diagnosed glioma. Whole-study results and caveats: Altogether, around 95% of patients exhibited vaccine-induced immune responses.

Time point denoted: week 23, last vaccination. Every single dose of the vaccine, 300 ug of mutant IDH1 20-mer peptide, came with topical imiquimod. The CDR3 runs to 15 residues. V lost 4 bases to trimming and J lost 2 bases; unmatched junction nucleotides: 6. The germline CDR1 and CDR2 sequences are SGDLS and YYNGEE. Worth noting for this clone: Its antigen is still unknown.

Generated by immunoSEQ multiplex PCR, the TCRdb table keeps only in-frame clones and is missing some. Of 35,000 to 40,000 clones in the sample, roughly 76% were seen once. The specimen comprised PBMCs, sampled from a glioma patient whose treatment included an IDH1 peptide vaccine. The genes are TRBV9 and TRBJ2-3; 8 nucleotides match TRBD2. The source is a man aged 40-50 years with glioma. CDR3: CASSFDSGVTDTQYF. In DNA, the CDR3 is TGTGCCAGCAGCTTTGATAGCGGGGTCACAGATACGCAGTATTTT.